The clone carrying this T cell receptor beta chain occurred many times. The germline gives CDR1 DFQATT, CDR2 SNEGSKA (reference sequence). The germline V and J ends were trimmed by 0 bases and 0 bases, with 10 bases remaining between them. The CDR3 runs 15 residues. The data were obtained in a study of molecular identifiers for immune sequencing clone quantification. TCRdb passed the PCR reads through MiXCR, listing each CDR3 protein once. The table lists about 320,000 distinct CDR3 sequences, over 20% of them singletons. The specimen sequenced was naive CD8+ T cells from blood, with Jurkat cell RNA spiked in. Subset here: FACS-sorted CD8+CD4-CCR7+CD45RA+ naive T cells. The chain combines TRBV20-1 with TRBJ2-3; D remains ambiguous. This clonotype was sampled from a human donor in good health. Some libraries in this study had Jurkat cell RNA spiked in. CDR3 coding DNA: TGCAGTGCTAGAGATTGGGCAGAGAGCACAGATACGCAGTATTTT. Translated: CSARDWAESTDTQYF.